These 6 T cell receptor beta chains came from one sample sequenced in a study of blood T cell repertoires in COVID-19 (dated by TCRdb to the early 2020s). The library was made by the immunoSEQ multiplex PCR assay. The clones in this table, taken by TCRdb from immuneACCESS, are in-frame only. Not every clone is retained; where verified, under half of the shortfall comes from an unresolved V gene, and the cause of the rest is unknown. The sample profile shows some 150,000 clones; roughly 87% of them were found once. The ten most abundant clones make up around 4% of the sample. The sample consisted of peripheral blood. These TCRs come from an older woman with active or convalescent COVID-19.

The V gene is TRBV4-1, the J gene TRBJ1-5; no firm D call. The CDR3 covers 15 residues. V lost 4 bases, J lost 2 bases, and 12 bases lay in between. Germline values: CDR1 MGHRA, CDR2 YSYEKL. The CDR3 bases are TGCGCCAGCAGCCCCCGCCCAGAAGGCAATCAGCCCCAGCATTTT. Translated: CASSPRPEGNQPQHF.

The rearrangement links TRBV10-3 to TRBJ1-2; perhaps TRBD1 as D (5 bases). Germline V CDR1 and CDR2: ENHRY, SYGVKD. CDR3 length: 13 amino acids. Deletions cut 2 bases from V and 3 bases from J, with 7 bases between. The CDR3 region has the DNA TGTGCCATCAGTGAGGGGGCGGACTATGGCTACACCTTC. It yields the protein CAISEGADYGYTF.

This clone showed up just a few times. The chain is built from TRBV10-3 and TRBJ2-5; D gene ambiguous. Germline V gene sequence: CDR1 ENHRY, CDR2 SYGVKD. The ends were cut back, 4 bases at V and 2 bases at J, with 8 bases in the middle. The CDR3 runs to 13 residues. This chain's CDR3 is CAISVAEQETQYF. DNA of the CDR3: TGTGCCATCAGTGTAGCAGAACAAGAGACCCAGTACTTC.

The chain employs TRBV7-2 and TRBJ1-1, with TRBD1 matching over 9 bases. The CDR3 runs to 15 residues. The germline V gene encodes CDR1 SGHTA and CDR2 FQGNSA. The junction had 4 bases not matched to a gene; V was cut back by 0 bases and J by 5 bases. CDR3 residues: CASSLAVQGATEAFF. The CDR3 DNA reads TGTGCCAGCAGCTTAGCGGTACAGGGGGCGACTGAAGCTTTCTTT.

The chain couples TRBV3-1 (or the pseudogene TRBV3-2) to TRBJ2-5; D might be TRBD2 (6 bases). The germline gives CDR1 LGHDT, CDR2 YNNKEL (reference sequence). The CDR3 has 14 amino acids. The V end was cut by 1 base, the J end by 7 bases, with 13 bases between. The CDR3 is CASSQGHLGGTQYF. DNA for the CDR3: TGTGCCAGCAGCCAAGGACACCTCGGGGGGACCCAGTACTTC.

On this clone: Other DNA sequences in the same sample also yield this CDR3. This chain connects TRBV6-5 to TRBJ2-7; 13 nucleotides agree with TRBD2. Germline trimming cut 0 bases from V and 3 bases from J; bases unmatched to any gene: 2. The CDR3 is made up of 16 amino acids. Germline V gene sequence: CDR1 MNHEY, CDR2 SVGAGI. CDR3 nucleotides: TGTGCCAGCAGTTACTCAACTAGCGGGGGGGTCTACGAGCAGTACTTC. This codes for CASSYSTSGGVYEQYF.